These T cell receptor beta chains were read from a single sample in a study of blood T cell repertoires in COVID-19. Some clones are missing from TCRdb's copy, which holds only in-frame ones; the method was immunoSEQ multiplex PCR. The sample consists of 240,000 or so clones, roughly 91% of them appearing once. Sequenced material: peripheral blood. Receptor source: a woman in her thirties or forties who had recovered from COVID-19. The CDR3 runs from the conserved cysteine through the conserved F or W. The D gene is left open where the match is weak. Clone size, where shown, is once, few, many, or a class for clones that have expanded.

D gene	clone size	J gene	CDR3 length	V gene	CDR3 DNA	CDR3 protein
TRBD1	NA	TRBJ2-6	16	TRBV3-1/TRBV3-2	TGTGCCAGCAGCCAACCCAGGGGGCCTGGGGCCAACGTCCTGACTTTC	CASSQPRGPGANVLTF
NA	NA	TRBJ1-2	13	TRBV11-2	TGTGCCAGCAGCTCCACGGGGTACTATGGCTACACCTTC	CASSSTGYYGYTF
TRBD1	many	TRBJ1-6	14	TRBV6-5	TGTGCCAGCAGTTACCCAGGGGGTAATTCACCCCTCCACTTT	CASSYPGGNSPLHF
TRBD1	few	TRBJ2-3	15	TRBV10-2	TGCGCCAGCAGACGAGAAACAGGGGGCACAGATACGCAGTATTTT	CASRRETGGTDTQYF
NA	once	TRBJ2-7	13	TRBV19	TGTGCCAGTAGTATGGGGCTAGCCTACGAGCAGTACTTC	CASSMGLAYEQYF
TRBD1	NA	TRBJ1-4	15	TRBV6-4	TGTGCCAGCAGACCTACCGGGACAGGCCCTGAAAAACTGTTTTTT	CASRPTGTGPEKLFF
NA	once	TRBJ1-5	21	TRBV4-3	TGCGCCAGCAGCCTAAGCCCCCCAAGGGTTCTGGGGAGTTGGTCCAATCAGCCCCAGCATTTT	CASSLSPPRVLGSWSNQPQHF
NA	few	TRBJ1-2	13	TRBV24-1	TGTGCCACCCGTGCGGGGGGCTCGCGGGGCTACACCTTC	CATRAGGSRGYTF
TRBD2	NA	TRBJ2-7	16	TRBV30	TGTGCCTGGAGTGTACCGGAAGCGGGAGGTGGGTACGAGCAGTACTTC	CAWSVPEAGGGYEQYF
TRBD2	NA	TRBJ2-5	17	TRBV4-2	TGTGCCAGCAGCCCGCTGGGGGTAGCGGGAGTCCGGGAGACCCAGTACTTC	CASSPLGVAGVRETQYF
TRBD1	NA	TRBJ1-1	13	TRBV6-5	TGTGCCACCCAGGGGGAACTGAACACTGAAGCTTTCTTT	CATQGELNTEAFF
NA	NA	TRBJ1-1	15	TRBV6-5	TGTGCCAGCAGTTACTCTGGCCAGGGCAACACTGAAGCTTTCTTT	CASSYSGQGNTEAFF
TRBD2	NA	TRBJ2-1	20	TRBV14	TGTGCCAGCAGCCAACGACAAGGCCGAGCGGGATCCAAGTCCTACAATGAGCAGTTCTTC	CASSQRQGRAGSKSYNEQFF
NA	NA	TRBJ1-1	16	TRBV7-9	TGTGCCAGCAGCTTAGGTGGCGGGCCGAGGAACACTGAAGCTTTCTTT	CASSLGGGPRNTEAFF
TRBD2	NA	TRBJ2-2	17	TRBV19	TGTGCCAGTAGTCCCCCTGGGCTAGCGGGGCCCACCGGGGAGCTGTTTTTT	CASSPPGLAGPTGELFF
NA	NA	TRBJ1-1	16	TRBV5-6	TGTGCCAGCAGCCCCCCGGCGGTGGAGTTTCGGACTGAAGCTTTCTTT	CASSPPAVEFRTEAFF
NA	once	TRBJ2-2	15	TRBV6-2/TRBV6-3	TGTGCCAGCAGTGACCCACAGGGTGCGGGCGGGGAGCTGTTTTTT	CASSDPQGAGGELFF
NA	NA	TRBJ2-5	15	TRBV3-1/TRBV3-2	TGTGCCAGCAGCCAAGCGCCCGCAGGGAAAGAGACCCAGTACTTC	CASSQAPAGKETQYF
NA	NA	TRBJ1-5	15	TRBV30	TGTGCCTGGAGCGCCGGCGACAGGTACAATCAGCCCCAGCATTTT	CAWSAGDRYNQPQHF
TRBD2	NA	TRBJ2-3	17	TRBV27	TGTGCCAGCAGTCCCCGGACTAGCGGGAGGGCCCCAGATACGCAGTATTTT	CASSPRTSGRAPDTQYF
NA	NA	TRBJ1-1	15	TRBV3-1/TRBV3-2	TGTGCCAGCAGCCAAGACGGGGGGTTGGTGCCTGAAGCTTTCTTT	CASSQDGGLVPEAFF
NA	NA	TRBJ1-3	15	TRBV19	TGTGCCAGTAGTACAGACAGGATCTCTGGAAACACCATATATTTT	CASSTDRISGNTIYF
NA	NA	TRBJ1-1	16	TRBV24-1	TGTGCCACCAGTGATGCGGGGGCAGGGGATGGCACTGAAGCTTTCTTT	CATSDAGAGDGTEAFF
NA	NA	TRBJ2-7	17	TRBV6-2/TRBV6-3	TGTGCCAGCAGTTACGGACCTAGAGGACACCCATCCTACGAGCAGTACTTC	CASSYGPRGHPSYEQYF
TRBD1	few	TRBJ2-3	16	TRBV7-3	TGTGCCAGCAGCTGGACAGGACAGGGGGGCACAGATACGCAGTATTTT	CASSWTGQGGTDTQYF
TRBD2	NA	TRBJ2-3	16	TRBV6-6	TGTGCCAGCAGTGCCCGACTAGCGGGAGTCCCAGATACGCAGTATTTT	CASSARLAGVPDTQYF
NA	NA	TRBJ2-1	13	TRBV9	TGTGCCAGCAGCAACGGGCCCGCGGGTGAGCAGTTCTTC	CASSNGPAGEQFF
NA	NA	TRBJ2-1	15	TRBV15	TGTGCCACCAGCCTCAGCGGGCAAAGGGTCTATGAGCAGTTCTTC	CATSLSGQRVYEQFF
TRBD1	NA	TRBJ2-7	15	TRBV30	TGTGCCTGGAGGACCCTGGGGACAGGACCCTACGAGCAGTACTTC	CAWRTLGTGPYEQYF
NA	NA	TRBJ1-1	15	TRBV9	TGTGCCAGCAGCGTAGCTCACAGCCTGAACACTGAAGCTTTCTTT	CASSVAHSLNTEAFF
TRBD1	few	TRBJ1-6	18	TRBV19	TGTGCCAGTAGTCCCGAGGGACAGGCAAGCTCCTATAATTCACCCCTCCACTTT	CASSPEGQASSYNSPLHF
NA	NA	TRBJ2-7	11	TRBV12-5	TGTGCTAGTGGGCCTGGACAGCCCCAGTACTTC	CASGPGQPQYF
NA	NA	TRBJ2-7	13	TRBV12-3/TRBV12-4	TGTGCCAGCAGTCTCCGAAGGGGTTACGAGCAGTACTTC	CASSLRRGYEQYF
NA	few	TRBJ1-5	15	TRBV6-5	TGTGCCAGCAGGGCCGGGTCCAGTAGCAATCAGCCCCAGCATTTT	CASRAGSSSNQPQHF
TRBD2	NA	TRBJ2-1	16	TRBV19	TGTGCCAGTAGTCCTCGAGCGGGAGGGACCTACAATGAGCAGTTCTTC	CASSPRAGGTYNEQFF